The 20 T cell receptor beta chains reported below all come from one sample, sequenced in a study of cytomegalovirus exposure and HLA in healthy donors. The PCR employed 60 Vbeta primers together with 13 Jbeta primers. TCRdb's copy holds only in-frame clones and misses some; the assay was immunoSEQ multiplex PCR. Its clone listing holds tens of thousands of clones. Sequencing used PBMCs. The receptor source for this set is an older woman in good health and CMV-seropositive.

The chain has TRBV9 and TRBJ2-1; 8 nucleotides agree with TRBD2. The CDR3 totals 16 residues. V lost 0 bases and J lost 2; bases outside the gene matches: 4. Looked up from germline, CDR1 is SGDLS and CDR2 is YYNGEE. In DNA, the CDR3 is TGTGCCAGCAGCGTAGTGGCCGGGGGGGCCTACAATGAGCAGTTCTTC. Protein product: CASSVVAGGAYNEQFF.

CDR3 in DNA: TGTGCCAGCAGACCTACAGGGGGCGTTGCTGAAGCTTTCTTT. Amino acid sequence: CASRPTGGVAEAFF. This rearrangement joins TRBV25-1 to TRBJ1-1, with 9 bases identical to TRBD1. The CDR3 runs to 14 residues. V lost 6 bases and J lost 6; bases outside the gene matches: 8. Germline lookup yields CDR1 MGHDK and CDR2 SYGVNS.

V usage is TRBV27 and J usage is TRBJ1-2, with D hard to call. Trimming left V 8 bases short and J 7 bases short, with 14 bases between. CDR3 length: 12 residues. Germline loops: CDR1 MNHEY, CDR2 SMNVEV (reference sequence). The CDR3 bases are TGTGCCAGCGGGCCTTTAGAGGGTGGCTACACCTTC. It yields the protein CASGPLEGGYTF.

The chain employs TRBV6-5 and TRBJ1-3; D call uncertain. The length of the CDR3 is 13 residues. V dropped 8 bases and J dropped 0 bases, with 8 bases sitting between them. Germline V CDR1 and CDR2: MNHEY, SVGAGI. The CDR3 loop reads CASAVYSGNTIYF. In DNA form, the CDR3 reads TGTGCCAGCGCGGTGTACTCTGGAAACACCATATATTTT.

The V and J genes are TRBV19 and TRBJ1-1; weak D call: TRBD1 (6 bases). The CDR3 totals 13 residues. The germline V gene encodes CDR1 LNHDA and CDR2 SQIVND (reference sequence). With 9 bases removed from V and 5 bases from J, the gap between germline ends came to 16 bases. The chain's CDR3 is CASQDSKATEAFF. CDR3 DNA sequence: TGTGCCAGCCAGGACAGTAAGGCGACTGAAGCTTTCTTT.

The rearrangement links TRBV7-9 to TRBJ1-4; tentatively, D is TRBD1 (6 bases). The germline V and J ends were trimmed by 4 bases and 5 bases, with 14 bases remaining between them. The CDR3 runs to 15 residues. The germline CDR1 and CDR2 sequences are SEHNR and FQNEAQ (reference sequence). CDR3 nucleotides: TGTGCCAGCAGCTCCGTGGGGGCGCGAAATGAAAAACTGTTTTTT. Translating gives CASSSVGARNEKLFF.

The V gene is TRBV5-4, the J gene TRBJ1-1; D is unclear. Deletions cut 4 bases from V and 5 bases from J, with 15 bases between. This CDR3 is 14 amino acids long. Germline CDR1 is SGHNT and CDR2 is YYREEE (reference sequence). The DNA of the CDR3 is TGTGCCAGCAGCCCCCAAGCGACGGGGACTGAAGCTTTCTTT. Translation gives CASSPQATGTEAFF.

This chain joins TRBV29-1 and TRBJ1-1, with D possibly matching TRBD1 (5 bases). Trimming left V 3 bases short and J 1 base short, with 9 bases between. The V gene's germline CDR1 is SQVTM and CDR2 ANQGSEA. The length of the CDR3 is 13 residues. The CDR3 coding sequence is TGCAGCGTTGAGGGGCAGCAGAACACTGAAGCTTTCTTT. Protein: CSVEGQQNTEAFF. The full variable domain, with the rest looked up from reference TRBV29-1 and TRBJ1-1, is SAVISQKPSRDICQRGTSLTIQCQVDSQVTMMFWYRQQPGQSLTLIATANQGSEATYESGFVIDKFPISRPNLTFSTLTVSNMSPEDSSIYLCSVEGQQNTEAFFGQGTRLTVV.

The CDR3: CASLGGPSGELFF. In nucleotides, the CDR3 is TGTGCCAGCCTGGGGGGGCCGAGCGGGGAGCTGTTTTTT. J is TRBJ2-2 and V is TRBV6-5, with a possible D match to TRBD2 (7 bases). Trimming cost V 8 bases and J 7 bases, with 14 bases left between them. This CDR3 contains 13 residues. Germline lookup yields CDR1 MNHEY and CDR2 SVGAGI.

The chain employs TRBV18 and TRBJ1-3; TRBD1 might be the D (6 bases). CDR1 is KGHSH and CDR2 is LQKENI in the germline V gene. V was cut by 3 bases and J by 2 bases, with 8 bases left in between. CDR3 length: 14 amino acids. CDR3 in amino acids: CASSPQGPGNTIYF. CDR3 in DNA: TGTGCCAGCTCACCTCAGGGGCCTGGAAACACCATATATTTT.

The chain is built from TRBV5-3 and TRBJ2-4; tentative D call: TRBD1 (5 bases). TRBV5-3 is marked as an open reading frame, function uncertain. Trimming took off 4 bases at V and 0 bases at J, with 14 bases between the two ends. This CDR3 has 16 amino acids. The CDR3 DNA follows: TGTGCCAGAAGCAAATTAACAGGTCTAGCCAAAAACATTCAGTACTTC. Translating gives CARSKLTGLAKNIQYF.

This chain uses TRBV11-3 with TRBJ2-3; possibly TRBD2 for D (5 bases). The germline CDR1 and CDR2 sequences are SGHNT and YENEEA. The CDR3 length is 14 residues. Trimming left V 4 bases short and J 6 bases short, with 14 bases between. CDR3 coding DNA: TGTGCCAGCAGCTACCTACGAGGGTCCGATACGCAGTATTTT. Protein sequence: CASSYLRGSDTQYF. The full variable domain, with the rest looked up from reference TRBV11-3 and TRBJ2-3, is EAGVVQSPRYKIIEKKQPVAFWCNPISGHNTLYWYLQNLGQGPELLIRYENEEAVDDSQLPKDRFSAERLKGVDSTLKIQPAELGDSAVYLCASSYLRGSDTQYFGPGTRLTVL.

The chain couples TRBV9 to TRBJ2-5; 11 positions match TRBD2. The CDR3 is made up of 15 amino acids. The trim removed 6 bases at V and 5 bases at J, leaving 9 bases unmatched. Germline loops: CDR1 SGDLS, CDR2 YYNGEE. CDR3: CASTNSGGAGETQYF. For the CDR3, the DNA is TGTGCCAGCACGAATAGCGGGGGGGCCGGTGAGACCCAGTACTTC.

The chain combines TRBV2 with TRBJ2-2; possible D gene TRBD1, 5 bases. Germline V gives CDR1 SNHLY, CDR2 FYNNEI. The CDR3 covers 14 residues. Trimming stripped 2 bases from V and 4 bases from J, with 8 bases between. The CDR3 bases are TGTGCCAGCAGTGAAACGACAGTCACCGGGGAGCTGTTTTTT. It specifies CASSETTVTGELFF.

The chain carries TRBV4-3 and TRBJ1-1, with 9 bases identical to TRBD1. This CDR3 has 16 residues. Germline-derived CDR1 and CDR2 are LGHNA and YSLEER. Germline trimming cut 1 base from V and 10 bases from J; bases unmatched to any gene: 13. DNA for the CDR3: TGCGCCAGCAGCCAAGGAACGAGATATATGGACAGGGGAGCTTTCTTT. It is translated as CASSQGTRYMDRGAFF.

As to this clone: The germline gene is not matched at one end of the junction; a read error may be the cause. The gene calls are TRBV19 and TRBJ2-1, with TRBD1 as a possible D gene (5 bases). There are 14 residues in the CDR3. Germline loops: CDR1 LNHDA, CDR2 SQIVND (reference sequence). DNA for the CDR3: TGTGCCAGTAGTATGCAGGGCTCCGACAATGAGCAGTTCTTC. This codes for CASSMQGSDNEQFF.

This chain uses TRBV28 with TRBJ1-1, with D maybe TRBD1 (5 bases). Trimming took off 2 bases at V and 1 base at J, with 17 bases between the two ends. The length of the CDR3 is 17 residues. Per the germline V gene, CDR1 is MDHEN and CDR2 is SYDVKM. CDR3 amino acids: CASSLIVGVQGNTEAFF. The CDR3 nucleotides read TGTGCCAGCAGTTTAATCGTTGGAGTGCAGGGGAACACTGAAGCTTTCTTT. The whole variable domain, remainder taken from reference TRBV28 and TRBJ1-1, is DVKVTQSSRYLVKRTGEKVFLECVQDMDHENMFWYRQDPGLGLRLIYFSYDVKMKEKGDIPEGYSVSREKKERFSLILESASTNQTSMYLCASSLIVGVQGNTEAFFGQGTRLTVV.

The gene calls are TRBV11-3 and TRBJ2-7; 9 positions agree with TRBD1. Germline V gene sequence: CDR1 SGHNT, CDR2 YENEEA. CDR3 length: 15 amino acids. Trimming cost V 1 base and J 2 bases; bases outside gene matches: 3. The CDR3 sequence is CASSLGGTGPYEQYF. The DNA for the CDR3 is TGTGCCAGCAGCTTAGGCGGGACAGGGCCCTACGAGCAGTACTTC.

The V call is TRBV10-3, the J call TRBJ2-5; no clear D. Germline V gene lookup returns CDR1 ENHRY and CDR2 SYGVKD. The CDR3 runs 12 residues. V was trimmed by 2 bases and J by 7 bases, leaving 8 bases between them. The CDR3 sequence is CAISETEGTQYF. The CDR3 bases are TGTGCCATCAGTGAGACAGAAGGGACCCAGTACTTC.

The genes are TRBV19 and TRBJ2-1; 9 bases match TRBD1. Germline V lookup: CDR1 LNHDA, CDR2 SQIVND (reference sequence). V trimming: 6 bases; J trimming: 2 bases; junction bases outside the gene matches: 5. The CDR3 loop spans 15 amino acids. CDR3 protein: CASRGGDRAYNEQFF. The CDR3 DNA sequence: TGTGCCAGTAGGGGAGGGGACAGGGCCTACAATGAGCAGTTCTTC.